These 3 T cell receptor beta chains share one sample of origin, sequenced in a study of glioma-infiltrating T cells. TCR alpha and beta CDR3 regions were amplified from RNA using iRepertoire nested multiplex PCR. TCRdb re-analysed the multiplex PCR reads in MiXCR, keeping a single row per CDR3 protein. The sample consists of some 180,000 distinct CDR3 sequences, approximately 30% of them appearing once. Sample: glioma tissue, nonneoplastic brain tissue, or PBMCs (not recorded which). Receptors originate from a human donor with low-grade glioma or glioblastoma, undergoing nonglioma brain surgery, or in good health (not recorded which).

Many counts were recorded for this clonotype. The rearrangement uses TRBV6-2 or TRBV6-3 and TRBJ2-1, with 9 bases identical to TRBD2. Germline-derived CDR1 and CDR2 are MNHEY and SVGEGT. This CDR3 contains 13 residues. The V gene end was trimmed by 6 bases and the J gene end by 6 bases; junction bases not matched to a gene: 3. CDR3 sequence: CASRLAGPNEQFF. CDR3 nucleotides: TGTGCCAGCAGACTAGCGGGTCCCAATGAGCAGTTCTTC.

On this clonotype: Its ends do not fully match the called genes, so a read error is possible. The V call is TRBV19, the J call TRBJ2-3, with D perhaps matching TRBD2 (6 bases). This CDR3 has 16 amino acids. CDR1 and CDR2 (germline): LNHDA, SQIVND (reference sequence). The CDR3 DNA reads TGTGCCAGTAGCGGGGGTAGCCTAGATAGCACACATACGCAGTATTTT. It specifies CASSGGSLDSTHTQYF. The variable domain in full, completed from reference TRBV19 and TRBJ2-3, reads DGGITQSPKYLFRKEGQNVTLSCEQNLNHDAMYWYRQDPGQGLRLIYYSQIVNDFQKGDIAEGYSVSREKKESFPLTVTSAQKNPTAFYLCASSGGSLDSTHTQYFGPGTRLTVL.

This clonotype was counted a few times. This may stem from a read error, because a much larger clone lies one nucleotide away. The rearrangement joins TRBV5-5 to TRBJ1-1; maybe TRBD1 (6 bases). V dropped 3 bases and J dropped 1 base, with 7 bases sitting between them. From germline, CDR1 is SGHKS and CDR2 YYEKEE (reference sequence). The CDR3 covers 13 residues. The CDR3: CASSWTANTEAFF. CDR3 bases: TGTGCCAGCAGCTGGACAGCGAACACTGAAGCTTTCTTT.